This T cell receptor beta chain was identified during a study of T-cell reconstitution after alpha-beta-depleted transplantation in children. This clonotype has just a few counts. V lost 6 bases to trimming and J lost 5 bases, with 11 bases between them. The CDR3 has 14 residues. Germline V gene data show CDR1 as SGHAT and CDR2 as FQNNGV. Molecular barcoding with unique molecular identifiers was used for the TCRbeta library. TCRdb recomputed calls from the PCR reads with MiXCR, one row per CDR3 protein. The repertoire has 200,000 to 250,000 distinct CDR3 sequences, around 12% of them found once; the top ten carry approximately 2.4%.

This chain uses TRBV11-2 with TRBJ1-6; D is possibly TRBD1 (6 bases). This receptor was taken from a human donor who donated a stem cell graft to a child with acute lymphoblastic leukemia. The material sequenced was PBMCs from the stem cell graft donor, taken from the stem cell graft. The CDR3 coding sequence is TGTGCCAGCAGGCGGGGGGCCGATAATTCACCCCTCCACTTT. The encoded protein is CASRRGADNSPLHF.